The clone carrying this T cell receptor beta chain occurred a few times. The antigen remains unidentified. The source of the sample is a study of T-cell memory formation after mild COVID-19. Constant-segment-primed 5'RACE gave TCR alpha and TCR beta cDNA libraries with sample barcodes and UMIs. TCRdb used MiXCR to reprocess the 5' RACE reads, holding one entry per CDR3 protein. Among 150,000 or so distinct CDR3 sequences listed, approximately 26% were seen once. V lost 0 bases and J lost 6, with 10 bases in between. The CDR3 covers 14 residues. Per the germline V gene, CDR1 is LNHNV and CDR2 is YYDKDF (reference sequence). Study findings and constraints: Mostly located in CM and EM were contracting CD4+ clones, with contracting CD8+ clones located in EMRA.

Sequencing was done on a sample of PBMCs or a T cell subset sorted from them (not recorded which). The receptor was derived from an adult woman who had mild COVID-19 (a few samples of this study predate the infection). Cell type and time point are not known. The rearrangement joins TRBV15 to TRBJ2-3; D gene uncertain. CDR3: CATSRDRERDTQYF. Here the CDR3 DNA reads TGTGCCACCAGCAGAGATCGCGAACGGGATACGCAGTATTTT. The variable domain in full, completed from reference TRBV15 and TRBJ2-3, reads DAMVIQNPRYQVTQFGKPVTLSCSQTLNHNVMYWYQQKSSQAPKLLFHYYDKDFNNEADTPDNFQSRRPNTSFCFLDIRSPGLGDTAMYLCATSRDRERDTQYFGPGTRLTVL.